This is a list of T cell receptor beta chains from one sample in a study of T cells after yellow fever vaccination. TCRdb re-called the 5' RACE reads with MiXCR, one entry per CDR3 protein. This table has some 560,000 distinct CDR3 sequences, 15% to 20% appearing once. The sample in question was PBMCs, obtained 15 days after the yellow fever booster vaccination. These receptors originate from a young man who received the YFV17D yellow fever vaccine. The CDR3 runs from the conserved cysteine through the conserved F or W. D genes are given only for firm matches. Clone size is not always given. Where it is, it says once, few, many or a class for expanded clones.

cdr3_aa: CSASGLAGGVAVHEQFF
cdr3_nt: TGCAGTGCTTCGGGACTAGCGGGAGGGGTAGCCGTTCATGAGCAGTTCTTC
j_call: TRBJ2-1
d_call: TRBD2
clone_size: few
cdr3_length: 17
v_call: TRBV20-1

cdr3_aa: CASSLAFGTSSDTQYF
cdr3_nt: TGTGCCAGCAGCTTGGCCTTCGGGACTAGTTCGGATACGCAGTATTTT
j_call: TRBJ2-3
d_call: TRBD2
clone_size: few
cdr3_length: 16
v_call: TRBV7-2

cdr3_aa: CASSPSGGRPYEQYF
cdr3_nt: TGTGCCAGCAGCCCATCCGGGGGGCGGCCCTACGAGCAGTACTTC
j_call: TRBJ2-7
d_call: NA
clone_size: NA
cdr3_length: 15
v_call: TRBV9

cdr3_aa: CASSLGRRGEGETQYF
cdr3_nt: TGTGCCAGCAGCTTGGGAAGGCGGGGAGAGGGGGAGACCCAGTACTTC
j_call: TRBJ2-5
d_call: NA
clone_size: NA
cdr3_length: 16
v_call: TRBV5-4

cdr3_aa: CSARRQGAGANVLTF
cdr3_nt: TGCAGTGCTAGGAGACAGGGGGCTGGGGCCAACGTCCTGACTTTC
j_call: TRBJ2-6
d_call: TRBD1
clone_size: NA
cdr3_length: 15
v_call: TRBV20-1

cdr3_aa: CAIRGTGGDTGELFF
cdr3_nt: TGTGCCATCAGAGGGACAGGGGGCGACACCGGGGAGCTGTTTTTT
j_call: TRBJ2-2
d_call: TRBD1
clone_size: few
cdr3_length: 15
v_call: TRBV10-3

cdr3_aa: CASSRWSAGEFNEQFF
cdr3_nt: TGTGCCAGCAGCAGATGGTCAGCGGGAGAATTTAATGAGCAGTTCTTC
j_call: TRBJ2-1
d_call: TRBD2
clone_size: few
cdr3_length: 16
v_call: TRBV11-2

cdr3_aa: CASSLDRGQGKLFF
cdr3_nt: TGTGCCAGCAGCTTGGACAGGGGGCAGGGGAAACTGTTTTTT
j_call: TRBJ1-4
d_call: TRBD1
clone_size: few
cdr3_length: 14
v_call: TRBV7-2

cdr3_aa: CSAKLAGAGYEQYF
cdr3_nt: TGCAGTGCAAAACTAGCGGGGGCTGGTTACGAGCAGTACTTC
j_call: TRBJ2-7
d_call: TRBD2
clone_size: few
cdr3_length: 14
v_call: TRBV20-1

cdr3_aa: CASSRGTAINEQFF
cdr3_nt: TGCGCCAGCAGTCGGGGGACAGCTATCAATGAGCAGTTCTTC
j_call: TRBJ2-1
d_call: NA
clone_size: few
cdr3_length: 14
v_call: TRBV10-1

cdr3_aa: CASSLGASPPYEQYF
cdr3_nt: TGTGCCAGCAGCTTGGGGGCTAGTCCTCCCTACGAGCAGTACTTC
j_call: TRBJ2-7
d_call: NA
clone_size: NA
cdr3_length: 15
v_call: TRBV5-5

cdr3_aa: CASSLYGPISGYTF
cdr3_nt: TGCGCCAGCAGCTTGTACGGCCCTATCTCTGGCTACACCTTC
j_call: TRBJ1-2
d_call: NA
clone_size: few
cdr3_length: 14
v_call: TRBV5-1

cdr3_aa: CASSSGNYNEQFF
cdr3_nt: TGTGCCAGCAGCAGCGGGAATTACAATGAGCAGTTCTTC
j_call: TRBJ2-1
d_call: TRBD2
clone_size: few
cdr3_length: 13
v_call: TRBV12-3/TRBV12-4

cdr3_aa: CASSVQQDGPLHF
cdr3_nt: TGTGCCAGCAGCGTACAACAGGACGGACCCCTCCACTTT
j_call: TRBJ1-6
d_call: NA
clone_size: few
cdr3_length: 13
v_call: TRBV9

cdr3_aa: CASSIQGGTEAFF
cdr3_nt: TGTGCCAGCAGTATCCAGGGTGGCACTGAAGCTTTCTTT
j_call: TRBJ1-1
d_call: NA
clone_size: few
cdr3_length: 13
v_call: TRBV6-5

cdr3_aa: CAISESTNTGELFF
cdr3_nt: TGTGCCATCAGTGAGTCGACGAACACCGGGGAGCTGTTTTTT
j_call: TRBJ2-2
d_call: NA
clone_size: NA
cdr3_length: 14
v_call: TRBV10-3

cdr3_aa: CASSAPRGVNTEAFF
cdr3_nt: TGTGCCAGCAGTGCACCCAGGGGAGTGAACACTGAAGCTTTCTTT
j_call: TRBJ1-1
d_call: NA
clone_size: NA
cdr3_length: 15
v_call: TRBV28

cdr3_aa: CASSLEGTVNTEAFF
cdr3_nt: TGTGCCAGCAGTTTAGAAGGGACAGTGAACACTGAAGCTTTCTTT
j_call: TRBJ1-1
d_call: TRBD1
clone_size: NA
cdr3_length: 15
v_call: TRBV12-3/TRBV12-4

cdr3_aa: CAIRTQYNEQFF
cdr3_nt: TGTGCCATACGGACACAGTACAATGAGCAGTTCTTC
j_call: TRBJ2-1
d_call: NA
clone_size: NA
cdr3_length: 12
v_call: TRBV10-3

cdr3_aa: CASRGDAGQFF
cdr3_nt: TGTGCCAGCAGGGGGGATGCGGGGCAGTTCTTC
j_call: TRBJ2-1
d_call: NA
clone_size: NA
cdr3_length: 11
v_call: TRBV7-9

cdr3_aa: CASSATFMGGGENEQYF
cdr3_nt: TGTGCCAGCAGTGCTACCTTCATGGGAGGGGGAGAGAACGAGCAGTACTTC
j_call: TRBJ2-7
d_call: NA
clone_size: NA
cdr3_length: 17
v_call: TRBV2

cdr3_aa: CASTAARGAAYEQYF
cdr3_nt: TGTGCCAGCACTGCTGCCCGAGGGGCCGCCTACGAGCAGTACTTC
j_call: TRBJ2-7
d_call: NA
clone_size: few
cdr3_length: 15
v_call: TRBV3-1

cdr3_aa: CATPYSSQAESSYEQYF
cdr3_nt: TGTGCCACCCCGTATAGCTCACAGGCCGAGAGCTCCTACGAGCAGTACTTC
j_call: TRBJ2-7
d_call: NA
clone_size: NA
cdr3_length: 17
v_call: TRBV10-3

cdr3_aa: CATSDPTTNTGELFF
cdr3_nt: TGTGCCACCAGTGATCCAACAACGAACACCGGGGAGCTGTTTTTT
j_call: TRBJ2-2
d_call: NA
clone_size: NA
cdr3_length: 15
v_call: TRBV24-1

cdr3_aa: CASSQEKHTSTDTQYF
cdr3_nt: TGCGCCAGCAGCCAAGAAAAACACACTAGCACAGATACGCAGTATTTT
j_call: TRBJ2-3
d_call: NA
clone_size: few
cdr3_length: 16
v_call: TRBV4-3

cdr3_aa: CASSPRTGNIHF
cdr3_nt: TGTGCCAGCAGTCCTAGGACAGGGAACATCCACTTT
j_call: TRBJ1-6
d_call: TRBD1
clone_size: few
cdr3_length: 12
v_call: TRBV27

cdr3_aa: CSARLSGGGIYEQYF
cdr3_nt: TGCAGTGCTAGGCTATCGGGGGGAGGGATTTACGAGCAGTACTTC
j_call: TRBJ2-7
d_call: TRBD2
clone_size: few
cdr3_length: 15
v_call: TRBV20-1

cdr3_aa: CASREDRYQETQYF
cdr3_nt: TGTGCCAGCAGGGAGGACAGGTACCAAGAGACCCAGTACTTC
j_call: TRBJ2-5
d_call: TRBD1
clone_size: NA
cdr3_length: 14
v_call: TRBV2

cdr3_aa: CASRGQEDNEQFF
cdr3_nt: TGTGCCAGCAGGGGACAGGAGGACAATGAGCAGTTCTTC
j_call: TRBJ2-1
d_call: TRBD1
clone_size: many
cdr3_length: 13
v_call: TRBV12-3/TRBV12-4

cdr3_aa: CSVSERNTGELFF
cdr3_nt: TGCAGCGTTTCGGAAAGGAACACCGGGGAGCTGTTTTTT
j_call: TRBJ2-2
d_call: NA
clone_size: NA
cdr3_length: 13
v_call: TRBV29-1

cdr3_aa: CATWDRGFNEQYF
cdr3_nt: TGTGCCACCTGGGACAGGGGGTTCAACGAGCAGTACTTC
j_call: TRBJ2-7
d_call: TRBD1
clone_size: few
cdr3_length: 13
v_call: TRBV10-3

cdr3_aa: CASSLELGGRATQYF
cdr3_nt: TGCGCCAGCAGCTTGGAGTTAGGGGGCCGGGCTACGCAGTATTTT
j_call: TRBJ2-3
d_call: TRBD1
clone_size: many
cdr3_length: 15
v_call: TRBV5-1

cdr3_aa: CASSLSHQNTEAFF
cdr3_nt: TGTGCCAGCAGCTTGTCACATCAAAACACTGAAGCTTTCTTT
j_call: TRBJ1-1
d_call: NA
clone_size: NA
cdr3_length: 14
v_call: TRBV7-8

cdr3_aa: CASSLAWSGSSEQYF
cdr3_nt: TGCGCCAGCAGCTTGGCGTGGTCAGGGAGCAGCGAGCAGTACTTC
j_call: TRBJ2-7
d_call: NA
clone_size: NA
cdr3_length: 15
v_call: TRBV5-1

cdr3_aa: CASSPGLAGGLEQFF
cdr3_nt: TGTGCCAGCAGCCCCGGACTAGCGGGAGGGCTCGAGCAGTTCTTC
j_call: TRBJ2-1
d_call: TRBD2
clone_size: few
cdr3_length: 15
v_call: TRBV12-3/TRBV12-4